This section outlines one T cell receptor beta chain sequence together with its context. Its specificity is unknown. The data belong to a study of CD8+ T cells in alopecia areata. Study in general: Tofacitinib treatment spanned 6 to 18 months, with 6 months off drug afterward.

Germline V lookup: CDR1 SGHRS, CDR2 YFSETQ. Losses at the gene ends were 4 bases for V and 8 bases for J; bases not matched to a gene: 12. This CDR3 has 15 residues. Treatment of the sample: oral pan-JAK inhibitor, 5-10 mg twice daily. Study-wide findings and caveats: Scalp clonality, along with expanded CD8+ clones among the top 100, was significantly decreased by tofacitinib.

cDNA serving as the sequencing template came from extracted, reverse transcribed RNA. Assay: immunoSEQ multiplex PCR; the TCRdb copy retains only in-frame clones and omits some. The data hold fewer than 200,000 clones, with approximately 62% observed a single time. The receptor's source is a human donor with alopecia areata. The V and J genes are TRBV5-1 and TRBJ2-1; 7 nucleotides match TRBD1. The specimen comprised CD4+ T cells sorted from blood, sampled at week 24, from a patient treated with tofacitinib. The CDR3 region is CASSAVLTGTDEQFF. The DNA for the CDR3 is TGCGCCAGCAGCGCCGTTTTGACAGGGACCGATGAGCAGTTCTTC.